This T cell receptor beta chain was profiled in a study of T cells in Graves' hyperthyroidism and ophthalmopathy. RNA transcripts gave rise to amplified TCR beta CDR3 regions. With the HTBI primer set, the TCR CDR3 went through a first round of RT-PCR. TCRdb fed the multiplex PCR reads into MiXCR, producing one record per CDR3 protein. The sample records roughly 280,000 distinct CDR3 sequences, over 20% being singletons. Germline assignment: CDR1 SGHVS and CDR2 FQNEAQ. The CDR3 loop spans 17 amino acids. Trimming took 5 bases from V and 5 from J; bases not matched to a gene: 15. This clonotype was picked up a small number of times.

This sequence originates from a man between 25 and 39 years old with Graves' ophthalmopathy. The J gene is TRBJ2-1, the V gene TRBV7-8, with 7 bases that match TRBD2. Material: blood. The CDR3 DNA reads TGTGCCAGCAGCCCCCAGACTAGCAGCGTATGGAACAATGAGCAGTTCTTC. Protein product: CASSPQTSSVWNNEQFF.